One sample yielded the 29 T cell receptor beta chains listed below, sequenced in a study of neurological immune-mediated disorders. Each CDR3 protein is one row after TCRdb ran MiXCR on the 5' RACE reads. This table holds over 35,000 distinct CDR3 sequences, 3% to 4% found once. The sequenced material came from PBMCs. The receptors here all came from a man aged 25 to 40 with multiple sclerosis.

This clonotype was observed many times. The CDR3 sequence: CASSQGTGLNTEAFF. CDR3 DNA: TGCGCCAGCAGCCAAGGGACTGGGTTGAACACTGAAGCTTTCTTT. The chain carries TRBV5-1 and TRBJ1-1, with a possible D match to TRBD1 (5 bases). The germline gives CDR1 SGHRS, CDR2 YFSETQ. CDR3 size: 15 residues. V was clipped by 4 bases and J by 0 bases, with 13 bases between them. Together with reference TRBV5-1 and TRBJ1-1, the CDR3 gives the full variable domain: KAGVTQTPRYLIKTRGQQVTLSCSPISGHRSVSWYQQTPGQGLQFLFEYFSETQRNKGNFPGRFSGRQFSNSRSEMNVSTLELGDSALYLCASSQGTGLNTEAFFGQGTRLTVV.

The CDR3 sequence is CAISPGQGGSRQPQHF. The CDR3 DNA reads as TGTGCCATCAGCCCGGGACAGGGTGGATCCCGTCAGCCCCAGCATTTT. This chain connects TRBV10-3 to TRBJ1-5; 9 bases fit TRBD1. The CDR3 extends over 16 amino acids. Germline CDR1 and CDR2: ENHRY and SYGVKD. After removal of 6 bases from V and 6 bases from J, the junction contained 12 bases not matched to a gene.

In this sample, this clonotype turned up many times. The V call is TRBV2, the J call TRBJ2-1; the D is unclear. CDR1 and CDR2 (germline): SNHLY, FYNNEI. The V end lost 0 bases, the J end lost 4 bases, and 10 bases lay between the germline ends. CDR3 length: 15 amino acids. This chain's CDR3 is CASSEAPKGYNEQFF. The CDR3 coding sequence is TGTGCCAGCAGTGAAGCGCCGAAGGGTTACAATGAGCAGTTCTTC.

Of note for this clonotype: The conserved closing phenylalanine or tryptophan is absent in this CDR3, likely reflecting a read error. V usage is TRBV5-1 and J usage is TRBJ2-1; 11 bases line up with TRBD2. The V segment lost 4 bases and the J segment 6 bases; nucleotides outside the gene matches: 6. Germline-derived CDR1 and CDR2 are SGHRS and YFSETQ. CDR3 length: 15 amino acids. The CDR3 loop is CASSPGTSGLNEQFI. CDR3 DNA: TGCGCCAGCAGCCCCGGGACTAGCGGACTCAATGAGCAGTTCATC.

This clonotype was detected many times. The chain is built from TRBV20-1 and TRBJ2-3, with 9 bases lining up with TRBD2. V was clipped by 3 bases and J by 9 bases; unmatched bases: 7. Germline-derived CDR1 and CDR2 are DFQATT and SNEGSKA (reference sequence). This CDR3 spans 13 amino acids. The CDR3 loop reads CSARFSGRSTQYF. Written as DNA, the CDR3 is TGCAGTGCTAGGTTCAGCGGGAGGAGCACGCAGTATTTT.

This clonotype was picked up many times. The gene calls are TRBV5-6 and TRBJ1-1, with 11 bases lining up with TRBD1. The CDR3 consists of 14 residues. From germline, CDR1 is SGHDT and CDR2 YYEEEE. Unmatched junction bases numbered 4, after V lost 5 bases and J lost 4 bases. This CDR3 is CASRWTGGFTEAFF. DNA for the CDR3: TGTGCCAGCAGGTGGACAGGGGGCTTCACTGAAGCTTTCTTT.

This clonotype has at least ten counts. The V gene is TRBV11-2, the J gene TRBJ2-5, with 7 bases aligning to TRBD1. This CDR3 is 14 amino acids long. The J segment lost 4 bases and the V segment lost 6 bases, leaving 8 bases of the junction unmatched. The V gene's germline CDR1 is SGHAT and CDR2 FQNNGV. The CDR3, as DNA: TGTGCCAGCAGTTCTTACAGGGGTCGAGAGACCCAGTACTTC. Its protein is CASSSYRGRETQYF.

This clonotype was seen only a few times. The V and J genes are TRBV5-1 and TRBJ2-1; unclear D gene. The CDR3 totals 14 residues. V was trimmed by 4 bases and J by 7 bases, leaving 15 bases between them. The V gene's germline CDR1 is SGHRS and CDR2 YFSETQ. DNA of the CDR3: TGCGCCAGCAGCCCTCGAGGTAGCCCAAATGAGCAGTTCTTC. Its protein product is CASSPRGSPNEQFF.

This clonotype has a count of ten or more. J is TRBJ2-7 and V is TRBV15; TRBD1 or TRBD2 may be the D gene (7 bases each). The germline CDR1 and CDR2 sequences are LNHNV and YYDKDF (reference sequence). The V end lost 0 bases, the J end lost 3 bases, and 12 bases lay between the germline ends. This CDR3 is 15 amino acids long. CDR3 loop: CATSRDQGGYYEQYF. The CDR3 DNA is TGTGCCACCAGCAGAGATCAGGGGGGGTACTACGAGCAGTACTTC.

In its sample, this clonotype ranks as medium-sized. The V and J genes are TRBV20-1 and TRBJ2-5, with D unresolved. The V gene lost 8 bases and the J gene lost 5 bases, with 15 bases spanning the gap. Germline V gene lookup returns CDR1 DFQATT and CDR2 SNEGSKA (reference sequence). The CDR3 is 12 amino acids. CDR3 DNA: TGCAGTCCCATTACCGATGGCGAGACCCAGTACTTC. This encodes CSPITDGETQYF.

This clonotype was recorded at least ten times. This chain uses TRBV25-1 with TRBJ1-1; 8 bases match TRBD1. Germline CDR1 reads MGHDK; CDR2 reads SYGVNS. J was trimmed by 11 bases and V by 5 bases; bases with no gene match: 7. The CDR3 is made up of 12 amino acids. CDR3 coding DNA: TGTGCCAGCAGTCATAGGACAGGGAGGGCTTTCTTT. Amino acid sequence: CASSHRTGRAFF.

This clonotype was found many times. The chain is built from TRBV27 and TRBJ2-1, with D unclear. The V end lost 5 bases, the J end lost 0 bases, and 8 bases lay between the germline ends. Germline values: CDR1 MNHEY, CDR2 SMNVEV (reference sequence). CDR3 length: 14 residues. As DNA, the CDR3 is TGTGCCAGCAGTCTTACTGTCTCCTACAATGAGCAGTTCTTC. It encodes CASSLTVSYNEQFF.

This clonotype has at least ten counts. The J gene is TRBJ2-6, the V gene TRBV29-1; D perhaps matches TRBD2 (6 bases). Germline V gene data show CDR1 as SQVTM and CDR2 as ANQGSEA. This CDR3 is 12 amino acids long. CDR3 sequence (DNA): TGCGGGGGGTTCTCTGGGGCCAACGTCCTGACTTTC. It yields the protein CGGFSGANVLTF.

As concerns this clonotype: At one of its ends the junction is not consistent with the germline gene, which may arise from a read error. The rearrangement joins TRBV5-1 to TRBJ1-6; a possible D gene is TRBD1 (6 bases). The CDR3 is made up of 14 amino acids. Germline V gene sequence: CDR1 SGHRS, CDR2 YFSETQ. The CDR3 nucleotides read TGCGCCAGCAGCGTCGGGACAAGTAATTCACCCCTCAACTTT. This gives the protein CASSVGTSNSPLNF.

This clonotype showed up many times. This chain joins TRBV7-2 and TRBJ1-5; D remains ambiguous. V was pared by 1 base and J by 4 bases, with 17 bases between. The CDR3 sequence is 17 residues long. CDR1 and CDR2 from the germline V gene are SGHTA and FQGNSA. The CDR3 bases are TGTGCCAGCAGCTTAGAGCCCTCAGGAGTAATAAATCAGCCCCAGCATTTT. Translating it yields CASSLEPSGVINQPQHF. Full variable domain (outside the CDR3, taken from reference TRBV7-2 and TRBJ1-5): GAGVSQSPSNKVTEKGKDVELRCDPISGHTALYWYRQSLGQGLEFLIYFQGNSAPDKSGLPSDRFSAERTGGSVSTLTIQRTQQEDSAVYLCASSLEPSGVINQPQHFGDGTRLSIL.

The table lists this clonotype with many counts. The chain is built from TRBV20-1 and TRBJ1-4, with TRBD1 identical over 12 bases. After removal of 6 bases from V and 7 bases from J, the junction contained 0 bases not matched to a gene. CDR3 size: 12 residues. Per germline, CDR1 DFQATT and CDR2 SNEGSKA (reference sequence). The CDR3, as DNA: TGCAGTGCGGGACAGGGGGCTGAAAAACTGTTTTTT. Translation: CSAGQGAEKLFF.

This clonotype occurred many times. The genes are TRBV5-1 and TRBJ1-1; possible D gene TRBD1, 5 bases. The V end lost 4 bases, the J end lost 5 bases, and 18 bases lay between the germline ends. The germline V gene has CDR1 SGHRS and CDR2 YFSETQ. This CDR3 has 15 residues. CDR3 residues: CASSTVSGMGTEAFF. The CDR3 DNA is TGCGCCAGCAGCACCGTATCAGGGATGGGGACTGAAGCTTTCTTT.

This clonotype has at least ten counts. The chain uses TRBV14 and TRBJ1-1, with D maybe TRBD1 (6 bases). The ends were cut back, 4 bases at V and 0 bases at J, with 18 bases in the middle. The CDR3 loop spans 17 amino acids. Germline loops: CDR1 SGHDN, CDR2 FVKESK. CDR3 in amino acids: CASSPTAGAGMNTEAFF. CDR3 bases: TGTGCCAGCAGCCCGACGGCGGGGGCTGGCATGAACACTGAAGCTTTCTTT. Together with reference TRBV14 and TRBJ1-1, the CDR3 gives the full variable domain: EAGVTQFPSHSVIEKGQTVTLRCDPISGHDNLYWYRRVMGKEIKFLLHFVKESKQDESGMPNNRFLAERTGGTYSTLKVQPAELEDSGVYFCASSPTAGAGMNTEAFFGQGTRLTVV.

This clonotype was recorded many times. V gene TRBV25-1 combines with J gene TRBJ2-2; no clear D gene. Trimming removed 2 bases from V and 5 bases from J, with 9 bases in between. This CDR3 is built from 14 residues. CDR1 is MGHDK and CDR2 is SYGVNS in the germline V gene. CDR3 loop: CASSELSETGELFF. The CDR3 nucleotides are TGTGCCAGCAGTGAACTTAGTGAGACCGGGGAGCTGTTTTTT.

This clonotype was recorded at least ten times. V usage is TRBV11-2 and J usage is TRBJ1-1; no clear D. Germline CDR1 SGHAT, CDR2 FQNNGV. This CDR3 has 14 amino acids. V was shortened by 5 bases and J by 6 bases, with 16 bases between the two germline ends. The CDR3 loop is CASSITALAAEAFF. DNA for the CDR3: TGTGCCAGCAGCATTACGGCCTTAGCGGCTGAAGCTTTCTTT. The full variable domain, rest sourced from reference TRBV11-2 and TRBJ1-1, is EAGVAQSPRYKIIEKRQSVAFWCNPISGHATLYWYQQILGQGPKLLIQFQNNGVVDDSQLPKDRFSAERLKGVDSTLKIQPAKLEDSAVYLCASSITALAAEAFFGQGTRLTVV.

This clonotype was seen repeatedly, ten times or more. CDR3 region: CSARTSGGLYIQYF. The CDR3 coding sequence is TGCAGTGCCAGGACTAGCGGGGGGTTATACATTCAGTACTTC. The rearrangement links TRBV20-1 to TRBJ2-4, with 14 positions matching TRBD2. Per the germline V gene, CDR1 is DFQATT and CDR2 is SNEGSKA (reference sequence). There are 14 residues in the CDR3. V shed 6 bases and J 8 bases; nucleotides not matched to a gene: 6.

Ten or more counts support this clonotype. The gene calls are TRBV7-8 and TRBJ2-5; TRBD2 matches 9 bases. The CDR3 sequence is 17 residues long. Germline V gives CDR1 SGHVS, CDR2 FQNEAQ. V lost 5 bases, J lost 1 base, and 11 bases stayed unmatched. The CDR3 is CASSQNSGGLPQETQYF. The CDR3 nucleotides read TGTGCCAGCAGCCAGAATAGCGGGGGCTTACCCCAAGAGACCCAGTACTTC.

This clonotype was counted ten times or more. The J gene is TRBJ1-2, the V gene TRBV6-2 or TRBV6-3, with TRBD1 matching 10 bases. Germline values: CDR1 MNHEY, CDR2 SVGEGT. The CDR3 is 16 residues long. V lost 5 bases to trimming and J lost 4 bases; unmatched junction nucleotides: 10. CDR3 loop: CASSRSGTGASYGYTF. The CDR3 bases are TGTGCCAGCAGTCGATCCGGGACAGGGGCCTCCTATGGCTACACCTTC.

This clonotype showed up many times. The chain is built from TRBV20-1 and TRBJ1-1; 9 bases map to TRBD1. This CDR3 is built from 17 residues. The J segment lost 2 bases and the V segment lost 5 bases, leaving 15 bases of the junction unmatched. Germline assignment: CDR1 DFQATT and CDR2 SNEGSKA (reference sequence). CDR3: CSAPDPDRGRSNTEAFF. The CDR3 coding sequence is TGCAGTGCTCCGGACCCGGACAGGGGCCGGTCTAACACTGAAGCTTTCTTT.

Ten or more counts support this clonotype. CDR3 nucleotide sequence: TGTGCCAGCAGCCAGGAACCGGGACAGATCTACGAGCAGTACTTC. Amino acids: CASSQEPGQIYEQYF. J is TRBJ2-7 and V is TRBV3-1; 7 bases line up with TRBD1. Germline trimming cut 3 bases from V and 3 bases from J; bases unmatched to any gene: 8. Per germline, CDR1 LGHDT and CDR2 YNNKEL (reference sequence). This CDR3 has 15 amino acids.

This clonotype was recorded many times. The V gene is TRBV29-1, the J gene TRBJ1-2; weak D call: TRBD1 (6 bases). Trimming took 6 bases from V and 3 from J, leaving 20 bases between them. CDR3 length: 15 residues. CDR1 is SQVTM, CDR2 ANQGSEA, per germline. The CDR3 coding sequence is TGCAGCGTCCCGACAGGTCGGGGTTTGGACTATGGCTACACCTTC. Amino acid sequence: CSVPTGRGLDYGYTF.

Points on this clonotype: Being one base from a much bigger clone, this may be a read error. Because it lacks the conserved phenylalanine or tryptophan at the end, this CDR3 is likely a read error. The V gene is TRBV6-5, the J gene TRBJ2-7, with D possibly TRBD1 on 6 matching bases. The CDR3 spans 14 residues. The V and J ends lost 3 bases and 2 bases respectively, with 11 bases between them. CDR1 is MNHEY, CDR2 SVGAGI, per germline. The CDR3 nucleotides read TGTGCCAGCAGTTATCGGCAGGGGCCCTACGAGCAGTACTGC. As protein: CASSYRQGPYEQYC.

This chain links TRBV4-1 with TRBJ2-5, with 10 bases matching TRBD2. Germline CDR1 and CDR2: MGHRA and YSYEKL. The CDR3 has 17 amino acids. V was pared by 1 base and J by 2 bases, with 7 bases of the junction left unmatched. The CDR3 DNA sequence: TGCGCCAGCAGCCAAGGGATAGCGGGGGGAGGTCAAGAGACCCAGTACTTC. It yields the protein CASSQGIAGGGQETQYF.

There are many counts of this clonotype. V gene TRBV4-1 combines with J gene TRBJ2-7; D possibly corresponds to TRBD1 (5 bases). This CDR3 has 14 residues. Germline CDR1 MGHRA, CDR2 YSYEKL. The V gene lost 2 bases and the J gene lost 9 bases, with 17 bases spanning the gap. The CDR3 loop is CASSQTTPQGGQYF. The CDR3 nucleotides are TGCGCCAGCAGCCAAACTACTCCCCAGGGTGGGCAGTACTTC.